This T cell receptor (beta chain) was sequenced during a study of breast tumors, draining lymph nodes, adjacent tissues. One entry per CDR3 protein, called by TCRdb with MiXCR from the multiplex PCR reads. The sample lists 14,000 to 15,000 distinct CDR3 sequences, roughly 44% occurring once. A note on this clonotype: Its specificity is not known.

V lost 5 bases and J lost 4, with 19 bases in between. Per germline, CDR1 SGDLS and CDR2 YYNGEE. The CDR3 is 16 residues long. Regarding the study as a whole: Luminal-like breast cancer showed significantly greater tumor-nontumor repertoire similarity than basal-like breast cancer did. The data were judged consistent with most tumor T cells coming from lymph node and expanding in tumor.

The V gene is TRBV9, the J gene TRBJ1-3, with D perhaps matching TRBD1 (6 bases). This clonotype was sampled from a female donor with breast cancer. Some clones in this sample may be carry-over from other donors' samples. The sample consisted of tumor-adjacent breast tissue. DNA of the CDR3: TGTGCCAGCAGACAAGAACCTCCCAGGGGAGGAAACACCATATATTTT. As protein: CASRQEPPRGGNTIYF. The full variable domain, completed using reference TRBV9 and TRBJ1-3, is DSGVTQTPKHLITATGQRVTLRCSPRSGDLSVYWYQQSLDQGLQFLIQYYNGEERAKGNILERFSAQQFPDLHSELNLSSLELGDSALYFCASRQEPPRGGNTIYFGEGSWLTVV.